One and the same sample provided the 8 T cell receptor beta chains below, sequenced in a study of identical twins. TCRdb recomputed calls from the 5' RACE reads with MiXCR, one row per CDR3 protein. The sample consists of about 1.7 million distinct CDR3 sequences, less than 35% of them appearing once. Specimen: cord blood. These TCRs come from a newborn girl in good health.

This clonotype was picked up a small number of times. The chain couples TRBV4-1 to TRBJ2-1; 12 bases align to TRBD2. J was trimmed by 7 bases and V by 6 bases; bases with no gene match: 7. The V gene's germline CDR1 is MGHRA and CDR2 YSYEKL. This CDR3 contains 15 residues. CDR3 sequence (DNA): TGCGCCAGCAGGCGACTAGCGGGAGAGGGAAATGAGCAGTTCTTC. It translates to CASRRLAGEGNEQFF.

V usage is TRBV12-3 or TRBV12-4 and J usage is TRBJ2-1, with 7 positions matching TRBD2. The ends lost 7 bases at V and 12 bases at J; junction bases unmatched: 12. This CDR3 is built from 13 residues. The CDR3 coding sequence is TGTGCCAGCACTGAGGACCAGGCGGGGGTGCAGTTCTTC. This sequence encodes CASTEDQAGVQFF.

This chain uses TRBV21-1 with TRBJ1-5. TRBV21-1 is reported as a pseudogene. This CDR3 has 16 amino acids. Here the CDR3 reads CASSKWEEGSYQPQHF. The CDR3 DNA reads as TGTGCCAGCAGCAAATGGGAAGAGGGCTCCTATCAGCCCCAGCATTTT.

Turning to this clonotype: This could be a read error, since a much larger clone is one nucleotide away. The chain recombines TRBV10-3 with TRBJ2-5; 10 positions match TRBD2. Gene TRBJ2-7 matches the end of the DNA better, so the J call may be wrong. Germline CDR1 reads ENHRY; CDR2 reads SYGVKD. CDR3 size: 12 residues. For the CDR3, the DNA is TGTGCCATCGGGACTAGCGCCTACGAGCAGTACTTC. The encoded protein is CAIGTSAYEQYF.

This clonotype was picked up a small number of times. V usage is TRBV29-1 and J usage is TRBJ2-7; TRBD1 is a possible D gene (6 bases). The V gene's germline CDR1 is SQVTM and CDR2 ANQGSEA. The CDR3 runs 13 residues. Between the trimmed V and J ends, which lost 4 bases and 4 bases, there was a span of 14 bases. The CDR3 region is CSVGGGQIYEQYF. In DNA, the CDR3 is TGCAGCGTTGGAGGGGGACAAATATACGAGCAGTACTTC.

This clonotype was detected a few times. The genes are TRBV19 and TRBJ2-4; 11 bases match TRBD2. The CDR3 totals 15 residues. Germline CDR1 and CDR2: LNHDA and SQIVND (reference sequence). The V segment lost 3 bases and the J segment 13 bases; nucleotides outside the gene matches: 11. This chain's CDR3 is CASSIGTSGSTTQYF. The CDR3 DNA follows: TGTGCCAGTAGTATTGGGACTAGCGGATCCACAACGCAGTACTTC.

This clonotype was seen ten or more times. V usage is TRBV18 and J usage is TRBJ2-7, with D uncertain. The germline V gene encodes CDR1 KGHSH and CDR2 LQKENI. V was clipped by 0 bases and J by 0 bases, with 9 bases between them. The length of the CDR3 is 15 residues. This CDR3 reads CASSPPGRSSYEQYF. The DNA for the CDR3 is TGTGCCAGCTCACCACCGGGCAGGAGCTCCTACGAGCAGTACTTC.

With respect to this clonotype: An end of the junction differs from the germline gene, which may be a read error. The CDR3 spells CASSDDRGYNSPPHF. CDR3 sequence (DNA): TGTGCCAGCAGTGATGACAGGGGATATAATTCACCCCCCCACTTT. V gene TRBV2 combines with J gene TRBJ1-6; 8 bases are a match to TRBD1. The CDR3 extends over 15 amino acids. Germline values: CDR1 SNHLY, CDR2 FYNNEI.